These T cell receptor beta chains were read from a single sample in a study of T-cell memory formation after mild COVID-19. Each CDR3 protein gets one entry after TCRdb re-called the 5' RACE reads with MiXCR. This sample has 140,000 to 150,000 distinct CDR3 sequences; roughly 6.3% occur once, and the top ten carry about 2%. What was sequenced was PBMCs or a T cell subset sorted from them (not recorded which). Receptors originate from an adult woman who had mild COVID-19 (a few samples of this study predate the infection). Cell type and time point are not known. The CDR3 runs from the conserved cysteine through the conserved F or W. The D gene is left open where the match is weak. Size tells how often a clone was seen (once, few, many) or the class of an expanded clone, and some rows leave it out.

d_call clone_size j_call v_call cdr3_nt cdr3_aa
TRBD2 many TRBJ2-3 TRBV6-5 TGTGCCAGCAGGGTTACTAGCGGGAGGATCAGTAGGACAGATACGCAGTATTTT CASRVTSGRISRTDTQYF
TRBD2 few TRBJ2-3 TRBV4-1 TGCGCCAGCAGCCAAGGGCGGGGGGCCCCCCCCCCAGATACGCAGTATTTT CASSQGRGAPPPDTQYF
NA many TRBJ1-5 TRBV12-3/TRBV12-4 TGTGCCAGCAGGAGAGGATTTAGCAATCAGCCCCAGCATTTT CASRRGFSNQPQHF
TRBD1 few TRBJ2-7 TRBV7-2 TGTGCCAGCAGCTTAGGGGACAGGGGGACCTACGAGCAGTACTTC CASSLGDRGTYEQYF
NA many TRBJ2-3 TRBV5-1 TGCGCCAGCAGCCCCCAGGGTCAGCGAGCGGATACGCAGTATTTT CASSPQGQRADTQYF
TRBD1 many TRBJ2-3 TRBV12-3/TRBV12-4 TGTGCCAGCAGTTCCGGGACAGGGGTAAACACGCAGTATTTT CASSSGTGVNTQYF
NA NA TRBJ1-2 TRBV5-1 TGCGCCAGCAGCACAGGGACAACGGGGAACTATGGCTACACCTTC CASSTGTTGNYGYTF
TRBD1 few TRBJ1-1 TRBV9 TGTGCCAGCAGCGTAGGGGTGACAGGGGGTTTTCCTGAAGCTTTCTTT CASSVGVTGGFPEAFF
NA few TRBJ2-7 TRBV7-2 TGTGCCAGCAGCTTAGCGCAGGGTTCAGGAGGCGAGCAGTACTTC CASSLAQGSGGEQYF
NA few TRBJ2-1 TRBV5-1 TGCGCCAGCAGCTTGTCTTATCTAGGCAACAATGAGCAGTTCTTC CASSLSYLGNNEQFF
TRBD2 many TRBJ2-2 TRBV6-5 TGTGCCAGCAGTTACTCGGGACTAGTGAACACCGGGGAGCTGTTTTTT CASSYSGLVNTGELFF
NA many TRBJ2-1 TRBV12-3/TRBV12-4 TGTGCCAGCACACCCGGAGGGGACTCCTACAATGAGCAGTTCTTC CASTPGGDSYNEQFF
NA many TRBJ2-7 TRBV7-2 TGTGCCAGCAGCTTCCTCGGAGGGGCTAGACCGTCCTACGAGCAGTACTTC CASSFLGGARPSYEQYF
NA many TRBJ2-5 TRBV2 TGTGCCAGCAGCGCCGCCCGGGCGAGGGAACAAGAGACCCAGTACTTC CASSAARAREQETQYF
TRBD1 many TRBJ1-1 TRBV12-3/TRBV12-4 TGTGCCAGCAGTTTCACAGGGGACTCTGAAGCTTTCTTT CASSFTGDSEAFF
NA many TRBJ2-3 TRBV5-1 TGCGCCAGCAGCTTTACTGGGGGGGCCTGGGATACGCAGTATTTT CASSFTGGAWDTQYF
NA few TRBJ2-7 TRBV4-3 TGCGCCAGCAGCCAAGTTTACGGCAGCAGCTCCTACGAGCAGTACTTC CASSQVYGSSSYEQYF
TRBD2 few TRBJ2-5 TRBV12-3/TRBV12-4 TGTGCCAGCAGTTTAAAAGCGGGAGAAGCGGAGACCCAGTACTTC CASSLKAGEAETQYF
NA few TRBJ2-3 TRBV24-1 TGTGCCACCAGCAACACAGATACGCAGTATTTT CATSNTDTQYF
NA NA TRBJ2-1 TRBV15 TGTGCCACCAGCAGGGGTAGCGGTCTGAGTGAGCAGTTCTTC CATSRGSGLSEQFF
TRBD2 NA TRBJ2-1 TRBV5-1 TGCGCCAGCAGCTTGTTGACTAGCGGGGTTAACAATGAGCAGTTCTTC CASSLLTSGVNNEQFF
NA many TRBJ2-1 TRBV7-9 TGTGCCAGCAGCGGCGTTGAGCGAGCGGGTAAAAATGAGCAGTTCTTC CASSGVERAGKNEQFF
NA many TRBJ2-1 TRBV6-5 TGTGCCAGCAGTTCCCCTGCCGGGAACTACAATGAGCAGTTCTTC CASSSPAGNYNEQFF
NA few TRBJ2-7 TRBV27 TGTGCCAGCAGTTTGAGGGTCAGGGCGGATGGCTACGAGCAGTACTTC CASSLRVRADGYEQYF
NA NA TRBJ1-1 TRBV7-8 TGTGCCAGCAGCGCCCGACGGAACACTGAAGCTTTCTTT CASSARRNTEAFF
NA few TRBJ2-3 TRBV7-3 TGTGCCAGCAGCCTAAGGGACTCCGCGGATACGCAGTATTTT CASSLRDSADTQYF
NA many TRBJ1-1 TRBV19 TGTGCCAGTAGATTGGGACCGATGAACACTGAAGCTTTCTTT CASRLGPMNTEAFF
NA NA TRBJ1-4 TRBV27 TGTGCCAGCAGTGCGCCGGGACACCCTTCACAACTGTTTTTT CASSAPGHPSQLFF
NA NA TRBJ2-5 TRBV12-5 TGTGCTAGTGGTTTGGTAGTAGCCGGGGAGACCCAGTACTTC CASGLVVAGETQYF
NA NA TRBJ2-4 TRBV29-1 TGCAGCGTTGTTAGCCATGGAGCCAAAAACATTCAGTACTTC CSVVSHGAKNIQYF
NA many TRBJ1-5 TRBV7-2 TGTGCCAGCAGCCCCGAGATTGGAGTTAGCAATCAGCCCCAGCATTTT CASSPEIGVSNQPQHF
NA many TRBJ2-2 TRBV7-6 TGTGCCAGCAGCCCCAGGCCCGGGGTTAACACCGGGGAGCTGTTTTTT CASSPRPGVNTGELFF
NA NA TRBJ2-1 TRBV5-1 TGCGCCAGCAGCTTGGAGGGGACACCCTCCTACAATGAGCAGTTCTTC CASSLEGTPSYNEQFF
NA few TRBJ2-5 TRBV29-1 TGCAGCTCTGGACAGCCCGGGGAGACCCAGTACTTC CSSGQPGETQYF
NA many TRBJ2-7 TRBV27 TGTGCCAGCGGGCACGAGCAGTACTTC CASGHEQYF
NA NA TRBJ2-7 TRBV10-3 TGTGCCATCAGGGAAGCTCCGACAGCCTCCGAGCAGTACTTC CAIREAPTASEQYF
NA many TRBJ2-1 TRBV20-1 TGCAGTGCTGTACAGGGTCCACAGCAGTTCTTC CSAVQGPQQFF
TRBD2 NA TRBJ2-3 TRBV20-1 TGCAGTGCCCGAACGACTAGCGGGTCTCTCCCTAGCTTGGATACGCAGTATTTT CSARTTSGSLPSLDTQYF
NA many TRBJ2-2 TRBV5-1 TGCGCCAGCAGCTCACGGACCGGCCCTGGGGAGCTGTTTTTT CASSSRTGPGELFF
NA many TRBJ2-5 TRBV7-6 TGTGCCAGCAGCCCCGGCCCGCAATGGCGGGGAGAGACCCAGTACTTC CASSPGPQWRGETQYF